These 13 T cell receptor beta chains were all obtained from the same sample, sequenced in a study of brain T cells in children with intractable seizures. Only in-frame clones appear in the TCRdb table, and some are missing; sequencing was by immunoSEQ multiplex PCR. In the table there are around 38,000 clones, approximately 90% of which are singletons. The source material was peripheral blood, sampled at surgery. The receptors derive from a girl under 10 years old with tuberous sclerosis and intractable seizures.

The CDR3 DNA reads TGTGCCAGCAGCGGAGCCCCCGGGACTAGCGGGGGGGTATACAATGAGCAGTTCTTC. Amino acids: CASSGAPGTSGGVYNEQFF. The chain employs TRBV9 and TRBJ2-1; 16 bases are a match to TRBD2. Germline V CDR1 and CDR2: SGDLS, YYNGEE. After removal of 3 bases from V and 4 bases from J, the junction contained 10 bases not matched to a gene. The CDR3 spans 19 residues.

The rearrangement uses TRBV7-3 and TRBJ2-3; tentatively, D is TRBD2 (5 bases). The V end was cut by 0 bases, the J end by 3 bases, with 7 bases between. The CDR3 runs to 14 residues. Germline V lookup: CDR1 SGHTA, CDR2 FQGTGA. CDR3 in amino acids: CASSLTRGTDTQYF. In nucleotides, the CDR3 is TGTGCCAGCAGCTTAACACGGGGAACAGATACGCAGTATTTT.

V is TRBV21-1 and J is TRBJ1-2; TRBD1 is taken as the D call from the table, unchecked against the DNA. TRBV21-1 is an annotated pseudogene. The CDR3 spans 16 residues. The CDR3, as DNA: TGTGCCAGCAGACACTATACCCGTAAGGGGCTATATGGCTACACCTTC. It translates to CASRHYTRKGLYGYTF.

The rearrangement links TRBV12-3 or TRBV12-4 to TRBJ1-6; D uncertain. CDR3 length: 13 residues. The V and J ends lost 8 bases and 7 bases respectively, with 12 bases between them. CDR3 nucleotides: TGTGCCAGCTTAAGCAGTTCAAATTCACCCCTCCACTTT. Translation gives CASLSSSNSPLHF.

J is TRBJ1-2 and V is TRBV6-5, with D hard to call. V lost 2 bases to trimming and J lost 4 bases, with 11 bases between them. This CDR3 has 14 residues. Germline V gene data show CDR1 as MNHEY and CDR2 as SVGAGI. CDR3 sequence reads: CASSYKEYGYGYTF. For the CDR3, the DNA is TGTGCCAGCAGTTACAAGGAGTACGGCTATGGCTACACCTTC.

The chain joins TRBV25-1 to TRBJ2-7, with D uncertain. This CDR3 has 13 residues. Trimming removed 4 bases from V and 2 bases from J, with 9 bases in between. Germline V gene sequence: CDR1 MGHDK, CDR2 SYGVNS. Here the CDR3 DNA reads TGTGCCAGCAGTGGCCAGCTAACCTACGAGCAGTACTTC. It encodes CASSGQLTYEQYF.

The chain couples TRBV6-5 to TRBJ1-1; D not resolved. The length of the CDR3 is 15 residues. V was shortened by 8 bases and J by 4 bases, with 20 bases between the two germline ends. CDR1 and CDR2 (germline): MNHEY, SVGAGI. The CDR3 protein is CASVRGGAYRTEAFF. CDR3 coding DNA: TGTGCCAGCGTCCGCGGCGGAGCGTACCGCACTGAAGCTTTCTTT.

The J gene is TRBJ1-3, the V gene TRBV4-1; a possible D gene is TRBD1 (6 bases). Trimming pared 2 bases from V and 1 base from J, leaving 12 bases between. There are 16 residues in the CDR3. Looked up from germline, CDR1 is MGHRA and CDR2 is YSYEKL. The CDR3 DNA reads TGCGCCAGCAGCCAAAAGGGGGAGGATTCTGGAAACACCATATATTTT. Encoded protein: CASSQKGEDSGNTIYF.

This chain uses TRBV21-1 with TRBJ2-3; the table's D call, TRBD1, was not checked against the DNA. TRBV21-1 is annotated as a pseudogene. The CDR3 consists of 18 residues. The DNA for the CDR3 is TGTGCCAGCCTGAGGGATCCGACAGGGGGAGTCGTAACAGATACGCAGTATTTT. The encoded protein is CASLRDPTGGVVTDTQYF.

This sequence joins TRBV7-3 and TRBJ2-3, with D perhaps given as TRBD1 or TRBD2 (5 bases each). This CDR3 has 21 residues. Germline CDR1 is SGHTA and CDR2 is FQGTGA. Trimming shortened V by 5 bases and J by 0 bases, and 30 bases separated the two germline ends. This CDR3 reads CASSQTAYGAPNRLSTDTQYF. CDR3 DNA sequence: TGTGCCAGCAGCCAAACAGCGTACGGGGCCCCGAATCGTCTGAGCACAGATACGCAGTATTTT.

V is TRBV29-1 and J is TRBJ2-7; the D gene is possibly TRBD1 (5 bases). Trimming took off 1 base at V and 9 bases at J, with 22 bases between the two ends. The CDR3 loop spans 15 amino acids. Germline V gene lookup returns CDR1 SQVTM and CDR2 ANQGSEA. The CDR3 DNA reads as TGCAGCGTTGAAGCTGCGGACACCTTTACTCTACGGCAGTACTTC. Translated: CSVEAADTFTLRQYF.

This chain links TRBV30 with TRBJ1-6, with D perhaps TRBD1 (5 bases). The CDR3 runs to 14 residues. Germline V CDR1 and CDR2: GTSNPN, SVGIG (reference sequence). V gave up 3 bases and J gave up 6 bases, with 12 bases separating them. As DNA, the CDR3 is TGTGCCTGGAGCGGGGGGTCGGGTAATTCACCCCTCCACTTT. Its protein is CAWSGGSGNSPLHF. The complete variable domain, with remaining parts taken from reference TRBV30 and TRBJ1-6, reads SQTIHQWPATLVQPVGSPLSLECTVEGTSNPNLYWYRQAAGRGLQLLFYSVGIGQISSEVPQNLSASRPQDRQFILSSKKLLLSDSGFYLCAWSGGSGNSPLHFGNGTRLTVT.

The chain recombines TRBV5-6 with TRBJ1-1; D perhaps matches TRBD1 (5 bases). The V gene lost 6 bases and the J gene lost 1 base, with 16 bases spanning the gap. The CDR3 has 15 amino acids. The germline V gene has CDR1 SGHDT and CDR2 YYEEEE. CDR3 amino acids: CASTTLQAPNTEAFF. CDR3 DNA: TGTGCCAGCACGACTCTACAGGCTCCGAACACTGAAGCTTTCTTT.